Shown below are 16 T cell receptor beta chains from a single sample sequenced in a study of cytomegalovirus exposure and HLA in healthy donors. PCR involved 60 Vbeta and 13 Jbeta primers. TCRdb's copy holds only in-frame clones and misses some; the assay was immunoSEQ multiplex PCR. The sample yields over 120,000 clones, around two thirds seen once. The sequenced material came from PBMCs. All receptors derive from a woman in her fifties or sixties in good health and CMV-seropositive.

This clone was seen just once. The rearrangement uses TRBV5-1 and TRBJ1-2; no firm D call. Trimming shortened V by 0 bases and J by 0 bases, and 12 bases separated the two germline ends. Looked up from germline, CDR1 is SGHRS and CDR2 is YFSETQ. The CDR3 has 16 residues. The CDR3 sequence is CASSLGILSTNYGYTF. The CDR3 nucleotides read TGCGCCAGCAGCTTGGGTATTTTGAGTACTAACTATGGCTACACCTTC. The whole variable domain, remainder taken from reference TRBV5-1 and TRBJ1-2, is KAGVTQTPRYLIKTRGQQVTLSCSPISGHRSVSWYQQTPGQGLQFLFEYFSETQRNKGNFPGRFSGRQFSNSRSEMNVSTLELGDSALYLCASSLGILSTNYGYTFGSGTRLTVV.

This clone was detected only a few times. V usage is TRBV11-2 and J usage is TRBJ2-1, with 14 positions matching TRBD2. CDR3 length: 15 residues. The germline CDR1 and CDR2 sequences are SGHAT and FQNNGV. The junction had 5 bases not matched to a gene; V was cut back by 5 bases and J by 8 bases. In DNA, the CDR3 is TGTGCCAGCAGCCTCGGACTAGCGGGAGGCCATGAGCAGTTCTTC. Protein sequence: CASSLGLAGGHEQFF. The variable domain in full, with the rest retrieved from reference TRBV11-2 and TRBJ2-1, is EAGVAQSPRYKIIEKRQSVAFWCNPISGHATLYWYQQILGQGPKLLIQFQNNGVVDDSQLPKDRFSAERLKGVDSTLKIQPAKLEDSAVYLCASSLGLAGGHEQFFGPGTRLTVL.

The rearrangement links TRBV5-1 to TRBJ1-5, with D possibly matching TRBD1 (6 bases). The V gene lost 4 bases and the J gene lost 0 bases, with 11 bases spanning the gap. The V gene's germline CDR1 is SGHRS and CDR2 YFSETQ. This CDR3 region has 15 residues. The CDR3 here is CASSPTGYSNQPQHF. DNA of the CDR3: TGCGCCAGCAGCCCAACAGGGTATAGCAATCAGCCCCAGCATTTT.

This chain uses TRBV6-5 with TRBJ2-1, with 13 bases identical to TRBD2. Unmatched junction bases numbered 6, after V lost 7 bases and J lost 9 bases. The CDR3 sequence is 14 residues long. Looked up from germline, CDR1 is MNHEY and CDR2 is SVGAGI. In DNA form, the CDR3 reads TGTGCCAGCATCGGACTAGCGGGAGTAGGTGAGCAGTTCTTC. This translates into CASIGLAGVGEQFF.

In regard to this clone: Compared with germline, one end of the junction differs, possibly owing to a read error. The genes are TRBV7-9 and TRBJ1-1; no clear D. CDR1 and CDR2 from the germline V gene are SEHNR and FQNEAQ (reference sequence). The CDR3 sequence is 13 residues long. CDR3 sequence reads: CSSSTTVNTEAFF. In DNA form, the CDR3 reads TGTTCCAGCAGCACAACAGTGAACACTGAAGCTTTCTTT.

The chain combines TRBV28 with TRBJ2-4, with D maybe TRBD2 (6 bases). V was pared by 7 bases and J by 6 bases, with 16 bases between. This CDR3 is 14 amino acids long. CDR1 MDHEN and CDR2 SYDVKM come from the germline V gene. The CDR3 spells CASIPGEGRNIQYF. CDR3 in DNA: TGTGCCAGCATCCCGGGAGAGGGGAGAAACATTCAGTACTTC.

This clone was picked up a small number of times. The chain is built from TRBV7-9 and TRBJ2-1; D call uncertain. Trimming stripped 1 base from V and 9 bases from J, with 4 bases between. The CDR3 contains 11 residues. Per the germline V gene, CDR1 is SEHNR and CDR2 is FQNEAQ (reference sequence). The CDR3 DNA reads TGTGCCAGCAGCTTAGGGGCTGAGCAGTTCTTC. Its translation: CASSLGAEQFF. The full variable domain, its missing parts supplied by reference TRBV7-9 and TRBJ2-1, is DTGVSQNPRHKITKRGQNVTFRCDPISEHNRLYWYRQTLGQGPEFLTYFQNEAQLEKSRLLSDRFSAERPKGSFSTLEIQRTEQGDSAMYLCASSLGAEQFFGPGTRLTVL.

The chain is built from TRBV2 and TRBJ2-1; D is possibly TRBD2 (5 bases). Between the trimmed V and J ends, which lost 6 bases and 0 bases, there was a span of 12 bases. CDR1 is SNHLY, CDR2 FYNNEI, per germline. The CDR3 is made up of 15 amino acids. CDR3 in DNA: TGTGCCAGCAGGGAGAGGGAGCTCTCCTACAATGAGCAGTTCTTC. Translated, it gives CASRERELSYNEQFF.

The rearrangement links TRBV10-3 to TRBJ2-7, with TRBD1 matching over 10 bases. CDR1 is ENHRY, CDR2 SYGVKD, per germline. The CDR3 is 14 residues long. J lost 6 bases, V lost 6 bases, and 8 bases had no gene match. In nucleotides, the CDR3 is TGTGCCATCAGCTCCGGGACAGGGGAACGCGAGCAGTACTTC. Protein: CAISSGTGEREQYF.

The genes are TRBV4-1 and TRBJ2-3; 11 bases are a match to TRBD2. Germline loops: CDR1 MGHRA, CDR2 YSYEKL. This CDR3 has 15 residues. The V and J ends lost 3 bases and 3 bases, in that order; junction bases with no gene match: 2. The CDR3 sequence: CASSHIAGGTDTQYF. As DNA, the CDR3 is TGCGCCAGCAGCCATATAGCGGGGGGGACAGATACGCAGTATTTT.

The chain has TRBV7-2 and TRBJ1-6, with D unresolved. This CDR3 comprises 13 residues. Trimming stripped 2 bases from V and 5 bases from J, with 4 bases between. The germline gives CDR1 SGHTA, CDR2 FQGNSA. The chain's CDR3 is CASSLTHNSPLHF. In DNA form, the CDR3 reads TGTGCCAGCAGCTTAACTCATAATTCACCCCTCCACTTT.

This clone was picked up a small number of times. The gene calls are TRBV6-5 and TRBJ1-5; D gene ambiguous. The V end lost 0 bases, the J end lost 0 bases, and 6 bases lay between the germline ends. This CDR3 is built from 15 residues. In germline, CDR1 is MNHEY, CDR2 SVGAGI. For the CDR3, the DNA is TGTGCCAGCAGTTACTCGAAGCATAGCAATCAGCCCCAGCATTTT. Translation gives CASSYSKHSNQPQHF.

The chain links TRBV27 to TRBJ1-2, with TRBD1 identical over 7 bases. V lost 6 bases, J lost 3 bases, and 7 bases stayed unmatched. The germline V gene has CDR1 MNHEY and CDR2 SMNVEV (reference sequence). This CDR3 is 14 amino acids long. The CDR3 here is CASSRQGGDYGYTF. The CDR3 nucleotides read TGTGCCAGCAGCCGACAGGGCGGTGACTATGGCTACACCTTC.

V gene TRBV2 combines with J gene TRBJ1-4; 9 nucleotides align to TRBD1. The CDR3 extends over 14 amino acids. Trimming removed 6 bases from V and 3 bases from J; junction bases left unmatched: 2. Germline lookup yields CDR1 SNHLY and CDR2 FYNNEI. The CDR3 sequence is CASRRTGANEKLFF. CDR3 nucleotide sequence: TGTGCCAGCAGGAGGACAGGGGCTAATGAAAAACTGTTTTTT.

V usage is TRBV7-9 and J usage is TRBJ2-2, with a tentative D call TRBD1 (5 bases). This CDR3 is built from 15 residues. Trimming removed 1 base at V and 4 bases at J, with 10 bases between. The germline V gene has CDR1 SEHNR and CDR2 FQNEAQ (reference sequence). The CDR3 nucleotides read TGTGCCAGCAGCTTAGGTGACAGTTCCACCGGGGAGCTGTTTTTT. This translates into CASSLGDSSTGELFF.

This clone occurred a few times. The chain combines TRBV19 with TRBJ2-2; perhaps TRBD2 as D (5 bases). The V gene's germline CDR1 is LNHDA and CDR2 SQIVND (reference sequence). The V gene lost 8 bases and the J gene lost 5 bases, with 12 bases spanning the gap. CDR3 length equals 13 residues. CDR3 in amino acids: CASDRRVTGELFF. CDR3 nucleotide sequence: TGTGCCAGTGATCGGCGGGTTACCGGGGAGCTGTTTTTT. The full variable domain, its missing parts supplied by reference TRBV19 and TRBJ2-2, is DGGITQSPKYLFRKEGQNVTLSCEQNLNHDAMYWYRQDPGQGLRLIYYSQIVNDFQKGDIAEGYSVSREKKESFPLTVTSAQKNPTAFYLCASDRRVTGELFFGEGSRLTVL.